Below are 20 T cell receptor beta chains sequenced from a single sample in a study of tumor-infiltrating lymphocytes in primary liver carcinoma. Unsorted whole blood served as the source of blood RNA, and germline DNA was extracted as well. Priming with a constant-region primer yielded TCR beta cDNA from around 0.45 ug total RNA. The TCR beta library was amplified through three nested multiplex PCR rounds in a modified ARM-PCR procedure. The two initial PCR rounds, nine to eleven cycles each, used TRBV1-TRBV30 forward and C-beta reverse primers. TCRdb independently ran MiXCR on the multiplex PCR reads; one entry per CDR3 protein. This table has 300,000 to 400,000 distinct CDR3 sequences, 65% appearing once. What was sequenced was peripheral blood. All receptors come from a man aged 35-49 years with primary liver carcinoma and hepatitis B virus infection.

To note about this clonotype: A junction end diverges from the germline sequence, so it may reflect a read error. The rearrangement joins TRBV6-1 to TRBJ2-7; D is unclear. The CDR3 is 13 residues long. Germline V CDR1 and CDR2: MNHNS, SASEGT. Written as DNA, the CDR3 is TGTGCCAGCAGTGAGCTTAGCTCCTACCAGCAGTACTTC. Translating gives CASSELSSYQQYF.

This sequence joins TRBV10-3 and TRBJ1-2; tentative D call: TRBD1 (5 bases). Per germline, CDR1 ENHRY and CDR2 SYGVKD. This CDR3 spans 12 amino acids. V was shortened by 7 bases and J by 7 bases, with 13 bases between the two germline ends. This chain's CDR3 is CAIIRQGSGYTF. The CDR3 nucleotides are TGTGCCATCATTCGGCAGGGATCTGGCTACACCTTC.

This clonotype was seen more than once but under ten times. This rearrangement joins TRBV7-9 to TRBJ2-7, with 11 bases lining up with TRBD1. Germline CDR1 reads SEHNR; CDR2 reads FQNEAQ (reference sequence). This CDR3 contains 15 residues. Germline trimming cut 4 bases from V and 3 bases from J; bases unmatched to any gene: 5. The CDR3 bases are TGTGCCAGCAGCTCCTTGGGGACAGGGGGCTACGAGCAGTACTTC. As protein: CASSSLGTGGYEQYF.

This clonotype has a handful of counts. The V and J genes are TRBV14 and TRBJ2-5; D ambiguous. Trimming stripped 0 bases from V and 7 bases from J, with 6 bases between. Germline assignment: CDR1 SGHDN and CDR2 FVKESK. This CDR3 region has 12 residues. The CDR3 region is CASSQDRGTQYF. The CDR3 DNA sequence: TGTGCCAGCAGCCAAGATAGAGGGACCCAGTACTTC.

About this clonotype itself: Possible read error: a much larger clone is one base away. The chain employs TRBV7-8 and TRBJ2-7, with D tentatively TRBD2 (5 bases). Trimming stripped 1 base from V and 7 bases from J, with 20 bases between. The CDR3 extends over 16 amino acids. CDR1 is SGHVS, CDR2 FQNEAQ, per germline. This CDR3 is CASSLVGTRPDFEQYF. CDR3 nucleotide sequence: TGTGCCAGCAGCTTAGTCGGTACTAGACCCGACTTTGAGCAGTACTTC.

This clonotype was counted a single time. It may be a read error: a sequence one base away is much more abundant. The chain is built from TRBV29-1 and TRBJ2-3; D is possibly TRBD2 (6 bases). This CDR3 is built from 13 residues. Germline CDR1 SQVTM, CDR2 ANQGSEA. Deletions cut 6 bases from V and 0 bases from J, with 10 bases between. This chain's CDR3 is CSVAAGSTDTQYF. Here the CDR3 DNA reads TGCAGCGTGGCAGCGGGCAGCACAGATACGCAGTATTTT.

J is TRBJ2-1 and V is TRBV24-1; D is perhaps TRBD2 (6 bases). The V and J ends lost 5 bases and 7 bases respectively, with 14 bases between them. Germline CDR1 and CDR2: KGHDR and SFDVKD. The CDR3 consists of 14 residues. CDR3 sequence (DNA): TGTGCCACCAGTGGACGGGAGACCTGGAATGAGCAGTTCTTC. As protein: CATSGRETWNEQFF.

CDR3 loop: CSVRLWGSGMRQETQYF. The CDR3 DNA reads as TGCAGCGTCCGTCTATGGGGTAGCGGGATGCGGCAAGAGACCCAGTACTTC. The chain couples TRBV29-1 to TRBJ2-5, with 8 bases aligning to TRBD2. The V and J ends lost 6 bases and 2 bases, in that order; junction bases with no gene match: 17. This CDR3 comprises 17 residues. CDR1 is SQVTM, CDR2 ANQGSEA, per germline.

The chain carries TRBV6-5 and TRBJ2-5; D possibly corresponds to TRBD2 (5 bases). The CDR3 length is 15 residues. V was clipped by 5 bases and J by 3 bases, with 16 bases between them. Germline lookup yields CDR1 MNHEY and CDR2 SVGAGI. CDR3 bases: TGTGCCAGCAGTCACATCGGGAACACTGAAGAGACCCAGTACTTC. Its translation is CASSHIGNTEETQYF.

As to this clonotype: A much larger clone differs by one base, so this may be a read error. The chain is built from TRBV5-6 and TRBJ1-2; maybe TRBD1 (5 bases). V was trimmed by 4 bases and J by 2 bases, leaving 12 bases between them. Germline V gene data show CDR1 as SGHDT and CDR2 as YYEEEE. CDR3 size: 14 residues. CDR3 bases: TGTGCCAGCAGCCCCATTGGACACAACTATGGCTACACCTTC. It yields the protein CASSPIGHNYGYTF.

A word on this clonotype: A clone one base away is much larger, so this may be a read error. The chain recombines TRBV6-1 with TRBJ2-1, with D possibly being TRBD1 or TRBD2 (6 bases each). The ends were cut back, 8 bases at V and 3 bases at J, with 20 bases in the middle. The CDR3 runs 16 residues. Germline V gene lookup returns CDR1 MNHNS and CDR2 SASEGT. The CDR3 loop is CASGRGGSTGYNEQFF. The CDR3 nucleotides are TGTGCCAGCGGGAGAGGGGGGAGTACGGGCTACAATGAGCAGTTCTTC.

This clonotype is judged medium-sized (0.01 to 0.1%). The chain employs TRBV11-3 and TRBJ2-3; 9 positions match TRBD2. The germline V gene has CDR1 SGHNT and CDR2 YENEEA. V lost 5 bases to trimming and J lost 6 bases; unmatched junction nucleotides: 12. The CDR3 has 16 amino acids. The CDR3 coding sequence is TGTGCCAGCAGCGGCAGCCCGGCGGGAGGGGTGGATACGCAGTATTTT. Translating it yields CASSGSPAGGVDTQYF.

Comments on this clonotype: This may come from a read error, since a much larger clone is one base off. This chain connects TRBV11-2 to TRBJ2-1; D gene ambiguous. Germline loops: CDR1 SGHAT, CDR2 FQNNGV. The CDR3 length is 12 residues. This chain's CDR3 is CASSLERTFQSF. Written as DNA, the CDR3 is TGTGCCAGCAGCTTAGAACGGACCTTTCAGTCCTTC.

Turning to this clonotype: The conserved final phenylalanine or tryptophan is absent from the CDR3, which likely points to a read error. V is TRBV10-1 and J is TRBJ2-7, with 7 bases matching TRBD2. This CDR3 region has 15 residues. Germline V gives CDR1 WNHNN, CDR2 SYGVQD (reference sequence). V shed 2 bases, J shed 2 bases, and the junction held 6 bases outside the gene matches. In DNA, the CDR3 is TGCGCCAGCAGTGAGACTAGCGTGAGGCCCTACGAGCAGTACATC. This codes for CASSETSVRPYEQYI.

Of note for this clonotype: A much larger clone differs by one base, so this may be a read error. No conserved phenylalanine or tryptophan ends this CDR3, so it is likely a read error. The V gene is TRBV6-1, the J gene TRBJ1-1, with D hard to call. Germline V gene sequence: CDR1 MNHNS, CDR2 SASEGT. V lost 4 bases and J lost 1, with 13 bases in between. The length of the CDR3 is 15 residues. The CDR3 reads CASSAGRFRNTEAFL. For the CDR3, the DNA is TGTGCCAGCAGTGCTGGCCGATTTCGGAACACTGAAGCTTTCTTG.

This clonotype was counted a single time. The rearrangement joins TRBV24-1 to TRBJ2-3, with 8 bases matching TRBD2. V lost 4 bases and J lost 0; bases outside the gene matches: 8. CDR3 length: 17 amino acids. Germline-derived CDR1 and CDR2 are KGHDR and SFDVKD. In DNA, the CDR3 is TGTGCCACCAGTGACCCCGGGACTAGTGCTAGCACAGATACGCAGTATTTT. The encoded protein is CATSDPGTSASTDTQYF.

On this clonotype itself: This clone may be a read error of a much larger clone one base away. The V gene is TRBV6-6, the J gene TRBJ2-1; possible D gene TRBD1, 6 bases. Trimming shortened V by 6 bases and J by 9 bases, and 18 bases separated the two germline ends. CDR1 and CDR2 (germline): MNHNY, SVGAGI (reference sequence). The CDR3 has 14 residues. The CDR3 region is CASSGQSVNIEQFF. The CDR3 DNA sequence: TGTGCCAGCAGCGGACAGTCAGTAAACATTGAGCAGTTCTTC.

This clonotype occurred many times. The chain joins TRBV7-9 to TRBJ2-1, with D unresolved. CDR3 length: 13 residues. Germline V gene lookup returns CDR1 SEHNR and CDR2 FQNEAQ (reference sequence). V lost 2 bases and J 5 bases, leaving 7 bases between the germline ends. The CDR3, as DNA: TGTGCCAGCAGCTTATGGGGAAACAATGAGCAGTTCTTC. It specifies CASSLWGNNEQFF.

A remark on this clonotype: One end of the junction does not line up with germline, which may come from a read error. The chain couples TRBV5-1 to TRBJ2-5; tentative D call: TRBD1 (7 bases). In germline, CDR1 is SGHRS, CDR2 YFSETQ. There are 15 residues in the CDR3. CDR3 in amino acids: CASSEVGQVRETRYF. CDR3 DNA: TGCGCCAGTTCCGAGGTTGGACAGGTCCGGGAGACCCGGTACTTC.

This clonotype was seen ten or more times. This chain uses TRBV6-2 or TRBV6-3 with TRBJ2-1, with D tentatively TRBD1 (5 bases). The V end lost 6 bases, the J end lost 3 bases, and 12 bases lay between the germline ends. Germline CDR1 MNHEY, CDR2 SVGEGT. The CDR3 length is 14 residues. Written as DNA, the CDR3 is TGTGCCAGCAGAGGACAATCATTCTACAATGAGCAGTTCTTC. Protein: CASRGQSFYNEQFF.